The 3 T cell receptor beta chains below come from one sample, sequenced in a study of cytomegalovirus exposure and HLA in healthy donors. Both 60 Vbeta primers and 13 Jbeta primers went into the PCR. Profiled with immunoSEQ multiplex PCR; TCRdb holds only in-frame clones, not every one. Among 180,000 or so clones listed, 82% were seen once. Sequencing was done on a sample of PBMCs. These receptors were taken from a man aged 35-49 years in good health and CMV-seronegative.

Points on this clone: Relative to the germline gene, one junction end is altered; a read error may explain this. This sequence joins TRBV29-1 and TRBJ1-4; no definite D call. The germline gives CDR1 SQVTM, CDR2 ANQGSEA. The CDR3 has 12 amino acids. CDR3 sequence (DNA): TGCAGCGCTGAAGCTACGGATGAAAAACTGTTTTTT. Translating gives CSAEATDEKLFF.

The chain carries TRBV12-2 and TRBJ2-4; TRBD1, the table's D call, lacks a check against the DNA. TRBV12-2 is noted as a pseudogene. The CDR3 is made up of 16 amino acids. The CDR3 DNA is TGTGCAAGCCGATACACAGGGAAGGAAACCAAAAACATTCAGTACTTC. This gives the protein CASRYTGKETKNIQYF.

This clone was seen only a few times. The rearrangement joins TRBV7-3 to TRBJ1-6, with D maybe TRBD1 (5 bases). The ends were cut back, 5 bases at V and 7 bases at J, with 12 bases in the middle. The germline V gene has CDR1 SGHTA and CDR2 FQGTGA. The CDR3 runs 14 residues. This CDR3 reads CASSPGTVNSPLHF. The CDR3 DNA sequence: TGTGCCAGCAGCCCAGGGACTGTCAATTCACCCCTCCACTTT.